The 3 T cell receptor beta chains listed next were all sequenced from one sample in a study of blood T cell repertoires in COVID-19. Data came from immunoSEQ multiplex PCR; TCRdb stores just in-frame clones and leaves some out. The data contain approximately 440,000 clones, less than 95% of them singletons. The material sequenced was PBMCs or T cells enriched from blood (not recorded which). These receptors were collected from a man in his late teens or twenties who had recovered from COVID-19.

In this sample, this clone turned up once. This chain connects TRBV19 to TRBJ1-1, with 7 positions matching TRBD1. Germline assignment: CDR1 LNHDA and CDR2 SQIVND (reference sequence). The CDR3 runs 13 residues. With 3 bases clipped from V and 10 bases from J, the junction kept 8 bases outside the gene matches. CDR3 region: CASSMNRGAAAFF. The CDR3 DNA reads TGTGCCAGTAGTATGAACAGGGGAGCGGCAGCTTTCTTT.

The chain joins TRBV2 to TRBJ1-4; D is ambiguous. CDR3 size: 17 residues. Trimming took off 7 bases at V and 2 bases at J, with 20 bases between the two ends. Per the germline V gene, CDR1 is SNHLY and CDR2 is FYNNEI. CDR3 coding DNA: TGTGCCAGCAATGGTCCCCGGGAGGTTTCGACTAATGAAAAACTGTTTTTT. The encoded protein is CASNGPREVSTNEKLFF.

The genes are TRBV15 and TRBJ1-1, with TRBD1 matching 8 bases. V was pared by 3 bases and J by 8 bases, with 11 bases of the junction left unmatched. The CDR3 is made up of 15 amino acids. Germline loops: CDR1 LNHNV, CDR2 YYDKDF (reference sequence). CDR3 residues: CATSRLSTGQGEAFF. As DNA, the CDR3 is TGTGCCACCAGCAGGTTAAGTACAGGACAGGGAGAAGCTTTCTTT.